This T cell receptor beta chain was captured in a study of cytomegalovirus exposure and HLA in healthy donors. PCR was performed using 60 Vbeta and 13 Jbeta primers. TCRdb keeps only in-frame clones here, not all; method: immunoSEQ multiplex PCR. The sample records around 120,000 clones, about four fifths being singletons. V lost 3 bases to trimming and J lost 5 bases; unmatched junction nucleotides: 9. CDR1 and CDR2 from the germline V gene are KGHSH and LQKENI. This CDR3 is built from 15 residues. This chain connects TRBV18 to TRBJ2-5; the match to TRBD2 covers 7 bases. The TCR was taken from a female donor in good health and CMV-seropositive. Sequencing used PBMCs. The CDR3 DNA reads TGTGCCAGCTCACCCGTAGGGGAGGGTTTGGAGACCCAGTACTTC. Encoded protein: CASSPVGEGLETQYF.